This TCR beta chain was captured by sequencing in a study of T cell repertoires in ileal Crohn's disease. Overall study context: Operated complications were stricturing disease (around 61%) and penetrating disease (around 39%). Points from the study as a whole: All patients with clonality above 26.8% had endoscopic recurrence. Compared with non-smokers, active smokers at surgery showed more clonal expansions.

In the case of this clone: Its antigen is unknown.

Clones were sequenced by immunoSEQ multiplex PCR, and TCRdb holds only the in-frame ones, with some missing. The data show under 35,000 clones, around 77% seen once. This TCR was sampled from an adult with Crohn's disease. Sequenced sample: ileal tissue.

CDR3 in DNA: TGTGCCAGCAGCTTGGCAGCGGGAGGGTACTACAATGAGCAGTTCTTC. Its protein is CASSLAAGGYYNEQFF. The V call is TRBV5-4, the J call TRBJ2-1, with TRBD2 matching 10 bases. The CDR3 runs to 16 residues. Unmatched junction bases numbered 3, after V lost 0 bases and J lost 3 bases. CDR1 is SGHNT and CDR2 is YYREEE in the germline V gene (reference sequence).